This T cell receptor beta chain was obtained from a study of PD-L1 blockade in urothelial cancer. Study-wide background: Blood drawn 3 weeks (second dose) and 6 weeks after treatment start was analyzed. A median of roughly 140,000 T cells was found in the blood samples.

Time point specified: peripheral blood 6 weeks after treatment start. It was locally advanced or metastatic urothelial carcinoma that patients had. The germline gives CDR1 SGHRS, CDR2 YFSETQ. The ends were cut back, 0 bases at V and 3 bases at J, with 8 bases in the middle. This CDR3 has 14 residues. Sequencing used immunoSEQ multiplex PCR; TCRdb keeps in-frame clones, though not all of them. The data hold 25,000 to 35,000 clones, with around three quarters observed a single time. The chain carries TRBV5-1 and TRBJ2-3; D is unclear. The source material was PBMCs, sampled around atezolizumab (anti-PD-L1) treatment. The receptor was isolated from an older man with urothelial cancer. The CDR3 bases are TGCGCCAGCAGCTTGGAACGGGTGACAGATACGCAGTATTTT. Residues: CASSLERVTDTQYF. Full variable domain (outside the CDR3, taken from reference TRBV5-1 and TRBJ2-3): KAGVTQTPRYLIKTRGQQVTLSCSPISGHRSVSWYQQTPGQGLQFLFEYFSETQRNKGNFPGRFSGRQFSNSRSEMNVSTLELGDSALYLCASSLERVTDTQYFGPGTRLTVL.